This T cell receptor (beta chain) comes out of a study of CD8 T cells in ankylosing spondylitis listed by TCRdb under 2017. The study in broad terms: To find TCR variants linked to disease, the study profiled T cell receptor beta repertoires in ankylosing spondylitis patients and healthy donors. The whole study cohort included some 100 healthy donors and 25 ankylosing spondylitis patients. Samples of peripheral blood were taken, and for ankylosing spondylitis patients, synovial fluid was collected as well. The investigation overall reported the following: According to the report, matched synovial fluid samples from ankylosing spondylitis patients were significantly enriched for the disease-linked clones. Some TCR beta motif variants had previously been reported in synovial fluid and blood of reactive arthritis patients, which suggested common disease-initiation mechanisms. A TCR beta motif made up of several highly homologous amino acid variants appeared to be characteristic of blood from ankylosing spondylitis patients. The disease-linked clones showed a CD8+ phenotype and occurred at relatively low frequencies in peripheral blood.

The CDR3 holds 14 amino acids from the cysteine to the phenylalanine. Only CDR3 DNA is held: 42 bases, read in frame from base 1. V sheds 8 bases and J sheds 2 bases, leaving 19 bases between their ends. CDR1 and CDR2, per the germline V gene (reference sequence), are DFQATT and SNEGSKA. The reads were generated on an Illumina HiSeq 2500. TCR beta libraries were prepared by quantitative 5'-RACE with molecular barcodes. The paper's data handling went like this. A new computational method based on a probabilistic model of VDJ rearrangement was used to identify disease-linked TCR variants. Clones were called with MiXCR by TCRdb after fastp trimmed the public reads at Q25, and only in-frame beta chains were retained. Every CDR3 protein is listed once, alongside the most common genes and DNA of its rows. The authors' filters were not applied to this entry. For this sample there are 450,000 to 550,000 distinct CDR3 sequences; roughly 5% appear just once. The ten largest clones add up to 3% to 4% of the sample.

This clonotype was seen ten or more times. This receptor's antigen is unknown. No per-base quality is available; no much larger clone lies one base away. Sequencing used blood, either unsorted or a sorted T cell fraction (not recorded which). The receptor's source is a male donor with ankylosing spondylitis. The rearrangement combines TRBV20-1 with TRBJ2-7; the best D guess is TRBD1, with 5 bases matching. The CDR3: CSLIPLTATYEQYF. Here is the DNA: TGCAGTCTGATACCCCTGACAGCAACCTACGAGCAGTACTTC.